This is a list of T cell receptor beta chains from one sample in a study of Ad26.COV2.S vaccination and SARS-CoV-2 variants. Here immunoSEQ multiplex PCR was the method, and the copy in TCRdb shows in-frame clones only, minus some. This sample carries about 400,000 clones, around 82% of them seen once, and the ten largest clones take approximately 7.8%. The sequences come from peripheral blood, collected in a trial of Ad26.COV2.S vaccine versus placebo. These receptors originate from a person between 18 and 59 years old who received the Ad26.COV2.S COVID-19 vaccine or a placebo. Each CDR3 is given with its conserved first and last residue. The D gene is left open where the match is weak. Some rows have no size entry. The others give once, few or many, or a class for an expanded clone.

>-|TRBD2|20|TRBJ2-5|TRBV9
CASSVVDLAAGVNNLETQYF
TGTGCCAGCAGCGTAGTCGATTTGGCAGCGGGAGTAAATAATTTGGAGACCCAGTACTTC
>-|-|13|TRBJ2-5|TRBV6-6
CASHVTYQETQYF
TGTGCCAGCCATGTAACGTACCAAGAGACCCAGTACTTC
>-|-|14|TRBJ2-1|TRBV9
CASSVTSSYNEQFF
TGTGCCAGCAGCGTCACGAGCTCCTACAATGAGCAGTTCTTC
>few|-|13|TRBJ1-2|TRBV18
CASSLEVAYGYTF
TGTGCCAGCTCACTCGAGGTTGCCTATGGCTACACCTTC
>-|TRBD2|17|TRBJ2-1|TRBV5-1
CASSWGLAEGSYNEQFF
TGCGCCAGCAGCTGGGGACTAGCGGAGGGGTCCTACAATGAGCAGTTCTTC
>-|-|13|TRBJ2-1|TRBV29-1
CSVRWDFGNEQFF
TGCAGCGTGAGGTGGGACTTTGGCAATGAGCAGTTCTTC
>-|TRBD1|13|TRBJ2-7|TRBV6-5
CASSYQGAHEQYF
TGTGCCAGCAGTTACCAGGGGGCACACGAGCAGTACTTC
>-|-|14|TRBJ2-7|TRBV6-5
CASSYSRTAGEQYF
TGTGCCAGCAGTTACTCCAGGACGGCGGGGGAGCAGTACTTC
>-|TRBD2|21|TRBJ2-7|TRBV27
CASSHLGQGPLSGRDNYEQYF
TGTGCCAGCAGCCACTTAGGACAGGGTCCTCTGAGCGGGAGGGACAACTACGAGCAGTACTTC
>-|TRBD1|13|TRBJ1-2|TRBV10-3
CAISSQGAEGYTF
TGTGCCATCAGTTCTCAGGGGGCGGAAGGCTACACCTTC
>-|-|13|TRBJ1-2|TRBV19
CASSMWGRGGYTF
TGTGCCAGTAGTATGTGGGGGCGAGGTGGCTACACCTTC
>-|-|15|TRBJ2-3|TRBV7-2
CASSARVSSTDTQYF
TGTGCCAGCAGCGCTAGGGTGTCTAGCACAGATACGCAGTATTTT
>-|-|15|TRBJ2-1|TRBV5-1
CASSLVGNSYNEQFF
TGCGCCAGCAGCTTGGTAGGTAACTCCTACAATGAGCAGTTCTTC
>few|-|17|TRBJ2-5|TRBV19
CASSSIQGIGLRETQYF
TGTGCCAGTAGTTCCATCCAGGGGATAGGGTTAAGAGAGACCCAGTACTTC
>-|TRBD1|17|TRBJ2-7|TRBV27
CASRLTGTGGPPYEQYF
TGTGCCAGCAGATTAACCGGGACAGGGGGCCCGCCCTACGAGCAGTACTTC
>-|-|16|TRBJ1-1|TRBV7-2
CASSLRGGRGGTEAFF
TGTGCCAGCAGCTTAAGGGGTGGTCGGGGGGGCACTGAAGCTTTCTTT
>-|TRBD2|15|TRBJ2-1|TRBV6-4
CASGTGTSGDNEQFF
TGTGCCAGCGGAACAGGGACTAGCGGTGACAATGAGCAGTTCTTC
>-|TRBD1|14|TRBJ1-2|TRBV18
CASSHTGVDYGYTF
TGTGCCAGCTCCCACACAGGGGTTGACTATGGCTACACCTTC
>-|-|14|TRBJ1-6|TRBV6-5
CASSRAGKNSPLHF
TGTGCCAGCAGTCGGGCAGGGAAAAATTCACCCCTCCACTTT
>-|-|16|TRBJ1-1|TRBV4-2
CASSQGLGRKNTEAFF
TGTGCCAGCAGCCAGGGACTGGGACGGAAGAACACTGAAGCTTTCTTT
>-|TRBD1|18|TRBJ1-1|TRBV18
CASSPLPIYRGRNTEAFF
TGTGCCAGCTCACCTCTACCCATATACAGGGGGCGGAACACTGAAGCTTTCTTT
>-|-|13|TRBJ2-7|TRBV14
CASSQDGDYEQYF
TGTGCCAGCAGCCAAGATGGGGACTACGAGCAGTACTTC
>few|-|18|TRBJ1-5|TRBV6-2/TRBV6-3
CASTPLEGALYSNQPQHF
TGTGCCAGCACCCCTCTGGAAGGCGCACTTTATAGCAATCAGCCCCAGCATTTT
>-|-|14|TRBJ2-7|TRBV6-5
CASSYSEGLHEQYF
TGTGCCAGCAGTTACAGCGAGGGGCTGCACGAGCAGTACTTC
>-|-|13|TRBJ1-5|TRBV11-3
CASSRGQNQPQHF
TGTGCCAGCAGCCGGGGGCAAAATCAGCCCCAGCATTTT
>-|TRBD2|15|TRBJ2-7|TRBV15
CATSGGTSGSHEQYF
TGTGCCACCAGCGGGGGGACTAGCGGGAGCCACGAGCAGTACTTC
>-|-|14|TRBJ2-1|TRBV7-3
CASSPHSSYNEQFF
TGTGCCAGCAGCCCACATTCCTCCTACAATGAGCAGTTCTTC
>-|-|16|TRBJ2-2|TRBV7-6
CASSRTDNQGSGELFF
TGTGCCAGCAGCAGAACTGACAACCAGGGCTCCGGGGAGCTGTTTTTT
>-|-|13|TRBJ2-7|TRBV19
CASSIGAGYEQYF
TGTGCCAGTAGTATTGGCGCGGGTTACGAGCAGTACTTC
>-|-|14|TRBJ1-4|TRBV7-8
CASTPRASGEKLFF
TGTGCCAGCACCCCGCGGGCTTCTGGGGAAAAACTGTTTTTT
>-|TRBD2|15|TRBJ2-7|TRBV11-3
CASSPLAGNRYEQYF
TGTGCCAGCAGCCCGCTAGCGGGTAATAGGTACGAGCAGTACTTC
>-|-|14|TRBJ1-6|TRBV27
CASSLWGNNSPLHF
TGTGCCAGCAGTTTATGGGGTAATAATTCACCCCTCCACTTT
>-|TRBD2|15|TRBJ2-1|TRBV9
CASSPRLAGGNEQFF
TGTGCCAGCAGCCCCCGACTAGCGGGGGGCAATGAGCAGTTCTTC
>-|TRBD1|16|TRBJ2-4|TRBV4-1
CASSTQEGQQGNIQYF
TGCGCCAGCAGCACCCAAGAGGGTCAACAGGGGAACATTCAGTACTTC
>-|-|14|TRBJ2-3|TRBV6-5
CASGGAGYTDTQYF
TGTGCCAGCGGGGGGGCAGGATACACAGATACGCAGTATTTT
>-|-|16|TRBJ2-3|TRBV7-2
CASSWERRWATDTQYF
TGTGCCAGCAGCTGGGAACGACGTTGGGCCACAGATACGCAGTATTTT
>-|-|13|TRBJ2-2|TRBV12-3/TRBV12-4
CASSLRGTGELFF
TGTGCCAGCAGTCTCAGGGGCACCGGGGAGCTGTTTTTT
>-|TRBD2|14|TRBJ2-1|TRBV19
CASSIRLAGGEQFF
TGTGCCAGTAGTATAAGACTAGCGGGGGGTGAGCAGTTCTTC
>few|TRBD1|17|TRBJ1-5|TRBV19
CASSARQGWGSNQPQHF
TGTGCCAGTAGTGCCCGACAGGGTTGGGGGAGCAATCAGCCCCAGCATTTT
>-|TRBD2|17|TRBJ2-5|TRBV9
CASSVGLAGGGQETQYF
TGTGCCAGCAGCGTAGGGCTAGCGGGGGGAGGGCAAGAGACCCAGTACTTC
>-|-|14|TRBJ2-5|TRBV7-2
CASSLAGLQETQYF
TGTGCCAGCAGCTTAGCGGGGTTACAAGAGACCCAGTACTTC